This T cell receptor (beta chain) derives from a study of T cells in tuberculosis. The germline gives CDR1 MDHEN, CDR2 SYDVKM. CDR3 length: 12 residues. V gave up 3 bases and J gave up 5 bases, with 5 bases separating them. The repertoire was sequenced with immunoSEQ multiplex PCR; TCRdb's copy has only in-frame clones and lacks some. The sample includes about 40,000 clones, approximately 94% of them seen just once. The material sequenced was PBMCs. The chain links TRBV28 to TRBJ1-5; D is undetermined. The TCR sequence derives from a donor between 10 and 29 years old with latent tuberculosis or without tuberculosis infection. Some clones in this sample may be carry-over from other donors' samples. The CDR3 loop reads CASSFSDQPQHF. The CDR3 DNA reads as TGTGCCAGCAGTTTTAGTGATCAGCCCCAGCATTTT.